Below, 3 T cell receptor beta chains from the same sample are listed, as sequenced in a study of cytomegalovirus exposure and HLA in healthy donors. In the PCR, 60 Vbeta and 13 Jbeta primers were used. The data were produced by immunoSEQ multiplex PCR, yet TCRdb's version contains in-frame clones alone and is incomplete. The sample shows 95,000 to 150,000 clones, approximately 80% of them seen only once. Sequences were obtained from PBMCs. Receptors were obtained from a man aged 45-60 years in good health and CMV-seronegative.

This clone showed up just once. The gene calls are TRBV15 and TRBJ1-2; possibly TRBD1 for D (5 bases). The length of the CDR3 is 14 residues. Trimming left V 1 base short and J 4 bases short, with 10 bases between. Germline assignment: CDR1 LNHNV and CDR2 YYDKDF (reference sequence). CDR3 residues: CATSRGGEGYGYTF. The CDR3 coding sequence is TGTGCCACCAGCAGAGGGGGGGAGGGCTATGGCTACACCTTC.

This chain joins TRBV2 and TRBJ1-2; 9 bases agree with TRBD1. Germline trimming cut 7 bases from V and 8 bases from J; bases unmatched to any gene: 8. Germline-derived CDR1 and CDR2 are SNHLY and FYNNEI. This CDR3 spans 13 amino acids. The CDR3 nucleotides read TGTGCCAGCACCATCACGACAGGGGGAGGCTACACCTTC. Its protein is CASTITTGGGYTF.

This sequence joins TRBV4-2 and TRBJ2-3, with 8 bases fitting TRBD2. Germline V gene lookup returns CDR1 LGHNA and CDR2 YNFKEQ. CDR3 length: 17 residues. V dropped 4 bases and J dropped 1; count of bases not matched to a gene: 10. The CDR3 protein is CASSPAGGKWGTDTQYF. For the CDR3, the DNA is TGTGCCAGCAGCCCCGCGGGGGGTAAGTGGGGCACAGATACGCAGTATTTT.